Each of the 27 T cell receptor beta chains below was sequenced from the same sample in a study of CD8 T cells in ankylosing spondylitis. TCRdb re-called the 5' RACE reads with MiXCR, one entry per CDR3 protein. The sample holds about 240,000 distinct CDR3 sequences, 8.6% seen once. The sequencing input was blood, either unsorted or a sorted T cell fraction (not recorded which). These receptors were taken from a male donor with ankylosing spondylitis or in good health (not recorded which).

The CDR3 loop is CAFTPGTSRGESTGELFF. The CDR3 nucleotides are TGTGCCTTCACCCCCGGGACATCCAGGGGTGAATCCACCGGGGAGCTGTTTTTT. The chain uses TRBV2 and TRBJ2-2; maybe TRBD1 (6 bases). This CDR3 is built from 18 residues. V was clipped by 11 bases and J by 4 bases, with 29 bases between them. Germline CDR1 is SNHLY and CDR2 is FYNNEI.

This clonotype was detected only a few times. The V gene is TRBV18, the J gene TRBJ2-1; D perhaps matches TRBD1 (6 bases). The V and J ends lost 4 bases and 0 bases respectively, with 16 bases between them. The germline gives CDR1 KGHSH, CDR2 LQKENI. This CDR3 comprises 17 residues. In DNA, the CDR3 is TGTGCCAGCTCACTTACCGACAGGCGGAGCTCCTACAATGAGCAGTTCTTC. Translating it yields CASSLTDRRSSYNEQFF.

This clonotype appeared many times. The chain combines TRBV9 with TRBJ1-1; D not certain. Germline values: CDR1 SGDLS, CDR2 YYNGEE. Trimming stripped 0 bases from V and 8 bases from J, with 14 bases between. This CDR3 comprises 14 residues. CDR3 sequence reads: CASSVGKRALEAFF. The CDR3 DNA reads as TGTGCCAGCAGCGTAGGGAAAAGGGCCCTAGAAGCTTTCTTT.

The V gene is TRBV20-1, the J gene TRBJ2-7, with a possible D match to TRBD2 (6 bases). CDR1 and CDR2 (germline): DFQATT, SNEGSKA (reference sequence). This CDR3 comprises 13 residues. Trimming removed 4 bases at V and 0 bases at J, with 10 bases between. The CDR3 DNA reads as TGCAGTGCTATCGGCGGGACCTCCTACGAGCAGTACTTC. It encodes CSAIGGTSYEQYF.

This clonotype has ten or more counts. This sequence joins TRBV30 and TRBJ1-2; no clear D gene. The CDR3 loop spans 13 amino acids. Germline-derived CDR1 and CDR2 are GTSNPN and SVGIG (reference sequence). V lost 4 bases, J lost 7 bases, and 16 bases lay in between. CDR3 DNA: TGTGCCTGGATGGGCCAGTACCGTGGTGGCTACACCTTC. Protein product: CAWMGQYRGGYTF.

This rearrangement joins TRBV7-2 to TRBJ2-1, with 7 bases fitting TRBD2. There are 15 residues in the CDR3. Germline values: CDR1 SGHTA, CDR2 FQGNSA. The V gene end was trimmed by 1 base and the J gene end by 6 bases; junction bases not matched to a gene: 6. The CDR3 spells CASSLDRAGVNEQFF. The CDR3 nucleotides read TGTGCCAGCAGCTTAGATAGGGCGGGAGTCAATGAGCAGTTCTTC.

The rearrangement links TRBV20-1 to TRBJ2-3, with TRBD1 matching over 10 bases. CDR3 size: 15 residues. Germline V lookup: CDR1 DFQATT, CDR2 SNEGSKA (reference sequence). The V and J ends lost 0 bases and 5 bases, in that order; junction bases with no gene match: 5. DNA for the CDR3: TGCAGTGCTAGAGATCCGGGACAGGGGATAGATACGCAGTATTTT. Amino acid sequence: CSARDPGQGIDTQYF.

This clonotype was seen repeatedly, ten times or more. The rearrangement uses TRBV12-3 or TRBV12-4 and TRBJ2-7; D is unclear. The ends were cut back, 1 base at V and 0 bases at J, with 7 bases in the middle. The CDR3 loop spans 14 amino acids. The CDR3 here is CASSLGAASYEQYF. Here the CDR3 DNA reads TGTGCCAGCAGTTTAGGGGCAGCCTCCTACGAGCAGTACTTC.

This clonotype was seen many times. The chain is built from TRBV6-1 and TRBJ1-2, with no clear D. Germline CDR1 and CDR2: MNHNS and SASEGT. V was clipped by 6 bases and J by 4 bases, with 12 bases between them. This CDR3 is built from 13 residues. The CDR3 nucleotides are TGTGCCAGCAGCGGGCCGCGGGGCTATGGCTACACCTTC. Its protein is CASSGPRGYGYTF.

This clonotype came up a few times. The chain recombines TRBV20-1 with TRBJ1-4; TRBD1 might be the D (6 bases). The CDR3 is 14 amino acids. Germline lookup yields CDR1 DFQATT and CDR2 SNEGSKA (reference sequence). V lost 5 bases and J lost 8, with 18 bases in between. The CDR3 DNA reads as TGCAGTGCTCCGATACAGGGCTCGGGCGAAAAACTGTTTTTT. Protein sequence: CSAPIQGSGEKLFF.

This clonotype was detected only a few times. The rearrangement links TRBV20-1 to TRBJ1-2; no clear D. The germline CDR1 and CDR2 sequences are DFQATT and SNEGSKA (reference sequence). The CDR3 has 18 amino acids. Trimming cost V 0 bases and J 7 bases, with 27 bases left between them. CDR3 nucleotide sequence: TGCAGTGCTAGAGACAAAGGAGAAGGTATCGCGACCCTCGCTGGCTACACCTTC. Its protein is CSARDKGEGIATLAGYTF.

This clonotype has a count of ten or more. The V call is TRBV5-1, the J call TRBJ1-2; no reliable D call. V lost 2 bases and J lost 2, with 13 bases in between. CDR1 and CDR2 (germline): SGHRS, YFSETQ. This CDR3 is built from 15 residues. The CDR3 region is CASSLTPAGNYGYTF. The CDR3 DNA reads as TGCGCCAGCAGCTTAACCCCTGCCGGGAACTATGGCTACACCTTC.

The sample holds a few counts of this clonotype. The chain employs TRBV7-6 and TRBJ1-2; a weak D match, TRBD1 (6 bases). CDR1 and CDR2 (germline): SGHVS, FNYEAQ. Trimming took off 1 base at V and 8 bases at J, with 20 bases between the two ends. The CDR3 contains 16 residues. The CDR3 DNA follows: TGTGCCAGCAGCTTAGGGGAAAGACTCACAGGGAAGGGCTACACCTTC. This sequence encodes CASSLGERLTGKGYTF.

This clonotype was seen at least ten times. The chain is built from TRBV24-1 and TRBJ2-7; D not certain. This CDR3 has 12 residues. Trimming shortened V by 6 bases and J by 6 bases, and 11 bases separated the two germline ends. Germline lookup yields CDR1 KGHDR and CDR2 SFDVKD. In DNA form, the CDR3 reads TGTGCCACCAGTAAAGTGGGTCGCGAGCAGTACTTC. The encoded protein is CATSKVGREQYF.

This clonotype appeared many times. This chain links TRBV10-3 with TRBJ2-1; 9 bases fit TRBD2. This CDR3 is built from 15 residues. V was clipped by 3 bases and J by 8 bases; unmatched bases: 8. From germline, CDR1 is ENHRY and CDR2 SYGVKD. CDR3 bases: TGTGCCATCAGTGAAATAGCGGGAGTATTGGATGAGCAGTTCTTC. Protein product: CAISEIAGVLDEQFF.

At least ten counts were recorded for this clonotype. The V gene is TRBV3-1, the J gene TRBJ1-1; no firm D call. Trimming removed 1 base from V and 8 bases from J, with 8 bases in between. The CDR3 covers 12 residues. Germline CDR1 is LGHDT and CDR2 is YNNKEL (reference sequence). Here the CDR3 DNA reads TGTGCCAGCAGCCAAGGGCTTCACGAAGCTTTCTTT. Amino acid sequence: CASSQGLHEAFF. Variable domain in full (rest from reference TRBV3-1 and TRBJ1-1): DTAVSQTPKYLVTQMGNDKSIKCEQNLGHDTMYWYKQDSKKFLKIMFSYNNKELIINETVPNRFSPKSPDKAHLNLHINSLELGDSAVYFCASSQGLHEAFFGQGTRLTVV.

This clonotype occurred many times. The chain couples TRBV15 to TRBJ1-1; D uncertain. Germline V lookup: CDR1 LNHNV, CDR2 YYDKDF (reference sequence). The V end was cut by 1 base, the J end by 0 bases, with 9 bases between. There are 15 residues in the CDR3. This CDR3 is CATSRAAVMNTEAFF. The CDR3, as DNA: TGTGCCACCAGCAGAGCAGCAGTCATGAACACTGAAGCTTTCTTT.

There are many counts of this clonotype. This chain uses TRBV5-1 with TRBJ2-3, with 8 bases matching TRBD2. In germline, CDR1 is SGHRS, CDR2 YFSETQ. Germline trimming cut 0 bases from V and 6 bases from J; bases unmatched to any gene: 9. The CDR3 is 16 residues long. CDR3 protein: CASSLVLAGRADTQYF. The CDR3 DNA is TGCGCCAGCAGCTTGGTTTTAGCGGGGAGGGCCGATACGCAGTATTTT.

V gene TRBV6-1 combines with J gene TRBJ2-1; 12 nucleotides align to TRBD2. Germline V CDR1 and CDR2: MNHNS, SASEGT. The CDR3 is 16 residues long. V was pared by 5 bases and J by 3 bases, with 5 bases of the junction left unmatched. Here the CDR3 DNA reads TGTGCCAGCAGTCCCGGGACTAGCGGGTACTACAATGAGCAGTTCTTC. Its protein is CASSPGTSGYYNEQFF.

This clonotype has a count of ten or more. The chain links TRBV6-2 or TRBV6-3 to TRBJ2-2; 10 bases are shared with TRBD2. Per germline, CDR1 MNHEY and CDR2 SVGEGT. The trim removed 4 bases at V and 5 bases at J, leaving 10 bases unmatched. CDR3 length equals 17 residues. The CDR3 nucleotides read TGTGCCAGCAGTTGGACCAGTAGCGGGAGGTTTACCGGGGAGCTGTTTTTT. Its translation is CASSWTSSGRFTGELFF.

In this sample, this clonotype turned up many times. This rearrangement joins TRBV7-2 to TRBJ2-7; the D gene is possibly TRBD1 (6 bases). The CDR3 loop spans 13 amino acids. Germline V gene lookup returns CDR1 SGHTA and CDR2 FQGNSA. V lost 5 bases and J lost 5, with 13 bases in between. In DNA form, the CDR3 reads TGTGCCAGCAGCATAACAGGGTTGCACGAGCAGTACTTC. Translating gives CASSITGLHEQYF.

Ten or more counts support this clonotype. The gene calls are TRBV12-3 or TRBV12-4 and TRBJ1-1; a possible D gene is TRBD1 (6 bases). Trimming shortened V by 5 bases and J by 11 bases, and 18 bases separated the two germline ends. The CDR3 contains 13 residues. CDR3 sequence: CASSPLGGRRAFF. CDR3 bases: TGTGCCAGCAGTCCCTTGGGGGGGCGTCGGGCTTTCTTT.

The table lists this clonotype with many counts. The CDR3 region has the DNA TGCAGTGCTAGAGAAGGGGCACACCCCGGAGATACGCAGTATTTT. Translated, it gives CSAREGAHPGDTQYF. This rearrangement joins TRBV20-1 to TRBJ2-3; a possible D gene is TRBD1 (5 bases). Germline values: CDR1 DFQATT, CDR2 SNEGSKA (reference sequence). V dropped 0 bases and J dropped 5 bases, with 15 bases sitting between them. CDR3 length: 15 residues.

Concerning this clonotype itself: A clone one base away is much larger, so this may be a read error. The CDR3 region has the DNA TGTGCCAGCAGTACTCGAAGGGCCGGGGCCCAGTACTTC. Residues: CASSTRRAGAQYF. The rearrangement uses TRBV12-3 or TRBV12-4 and TRBJ2-5, with D perhaps TRBD2 (5 bases). Trimming stripped 5 bases from V and 9 bases from J, with 16 bases between. The CDR3 extends over 13 amino acids.

V usage is TRBV7-9 and J usage is TRBJ1-2; 8 bases match TRBD1. V trimming: 2 bases; J trimming: 4 bases; junction bases outside the gene matches: 6. Germline V gene lookup returns CDR1 SEHNR and CDR2 FQNEAQ (reference sequence). The CDR3 contains 15 residues. CDR3 sequence: CASSLSGTGAYGYTF. The DNA of the CDR3 is TGTGCCAGCAGCTTATCGGGGACAGGCGCCTATGGCTACACCTTC.

As for this clonotype: Being one base from a much bigger clone, this may be a read error. The chain employs TRBV10-3 and TRBJ2-2, with D perhaps matching TRBD2 (6 bases). This CDR3 is 15 amino acids long. Germline assignment: CDR1 ENHRY and CDR2 SYGVKD. Trimming stripped 7 bases from V and 6 bases from J, with 18 bases between. Here the CDR3 reads CAINLGGTAPGELFF. The CDR3, as DNA: TGTGCCATCAACTTGGGCGGGACGGCCCCCGGGGAGCTGTTTTTT.

The V call is TRBV11-1, the J call TRBJ1-4; the D gene is possibly TRBD1 (6 bases). CDR1 and CDR2 (germline): SGHAT, FQDESV (reference sequence). This CDR3 region has 19 residues. Trimming cost V 7 bases and J 2 bases, with 26 bases left between them. The CDR3 DNA reads as TGTGCCAGCATAGCCCTGCCCCCGGGACACCGACCTACTAATGAAAAACTGTTTTTT. It encodes CASIALPPGHRPTNEKLFF.